Listed here are 9 T cell receptor beta chains from one sample, sequenced in a study of cytomegalovirus exposure and HLA in healthy donors. The table came from immunoSEQ multiplex PCR; TCRdb's copy has only in-frame clones and leaves some out. The table includes 200,000 or so clones, roughly 84% detected once. The sample consisted of PBMCs. These receptors were obtained from a woman aged 18-29 years in good health and CMV-seropositive.

The J gene is TRBJ2-4, the V gene TRBV9; unclear D gene. The CDR3 covers 13 residues. Trimming pared 1 base from V and 8 bases from J, leaving 10 bases between. Per the germline V gene, CDR1 is SGDLS and CDR2 is YYNGEE. CDR3 sequence: CASSVFSEDIQYF. For the CDR3, the DNA is TGTGCCAGCAGCGTATTTTCCGAGGACATTCAGTACTTC. The full variable domain, completed using reference TRBV9 and TRBJ2-4, is DSGVTQTPKHLITATGQRVTLRCSPRSGDLSVYWYQQSLDQGLQFLIQYYNGEERAKGNILERFSAQQFPDLHSELNLSSLELGDSALYFCASSVFSEDIQYFGAGTRLSVL.

The V call is TRBV7-8, the J call TRBJ1-5; no definite D call. V shed 6 bases and J shed 4 bases, with 10 bases lying between them. The CDR3 runs to 13 residues. Germline lookup yields CDR1 SGHVS and CDR2 FQNEAQ. Written as DNA, the CDR3 is TGTGCCAGCAGTCGGAGGGAAAATCAGCCCCAGCATTTT. The encoded protein is CASSRRENQPQHF.

Notes on this clone: The sample has other DNA sequences that encode this CDR3 too. The rearrangement joins TRBV18 to TRBJ1-4; 8 bases fit TRBD1. CDR1 is KGHSH, CDR2 LQKENI, per germline. The CDR3 has 15 amino acids. Unmatched junction bases numbered 5, after V lost 3 bases and J lost 5 bases. Written as DNA, the CDR3 is TGTGCCAGCTCACCTAGGACAGGGAGAAATGAAAAACTGTTTTTT. Protein product: CASSPRTGRNEKLFF.

V gene TRBV27 combines with J gene TRBJ1-2; 9 bases agree with TRBD1. V lost 6 bases to trimming and J lost 4 bases; unmatched junction nucleotides: 9. In germline, CDR1 is MNHEY, CDR2 SMNVEV (reference sequence). This CDR3 spans 15 amino acids. The CDR3 loop reads CASRGQGQGVYGYTF. The CDR3 DNA sequence: TGTGCCAGCAGGGGTCAGGGACAGGGCGTCTATGGCTACACCTTC.

This clone was seen a single time. The V and J genes are TRBV7-9 and TRBJ1-1, with D perhaps TRBD1 (6 bases). Per germline, CDR1 SEHNR and CDR2 FQNEAQ (reference sequence). CDR3 length: 16 residues. V was shortened by 1 base and J by 3 bases, with 15 bases between the two germline ends. CDR3 sequence (DNA): TGTGCCAGCAGCTTAGACCGACAGGTTTCGGACACTGAAGCTTTCTTT. Amino acid sequence: CASSLDRQVSDTEAFF.

V gene TRBV5-6 combines with J gene TRBJ2-7; tentatively, D is TRBD2 (6 bases). The V and J ends lost 1 base and 3 bases respectively, with 8 bases between them. The CDR3 has 13 amino acids. Germline V CDR1 and CDR2: SGHDT, YYEEEE. The CDR3 is CASSLWGLYEQYF. The CDR3 DNA follows: TGTGCCAGCAGCTTGTGGGGACTCTACGAGCAGTACTTC.

The V call is TRBV27, the J call TRBJ2-7, with TRBD2 matching 11 bases. The ends lost 5 bases at V and 5 bases at J; junction bases unmatched: 8. The CDR3 is made up of 15 amino acids. From germline, CDR1 is MNHEY and CDR2 SMNVEV (reference sequence). CDR3 in DNA: TGTGCCAGCAGTCCCTCAACTAGCGGGAGTAACGAGCAGTACTTC. Its translation is CASSPSTSGSNEQYF.

The rearrangement links TRBV9 to TRBJ2-7; D might be TRBD2 (5 bases). With 0 bases removed from V and 5 bases from J, the gap between germline ends came to 15 bases. CDR3 length equals 15 residues. Per germline, CDR1 SGDLS and CDR2 YYNGEE. CDR3 sequence (DNA): TGTGCCAGCAGCGTAGGAGACCCGGAGGAGGACGAGCAGTACTTC. Encoded protein: CASSVGDPEEDEQYF.

This chain links TRBV4-1 with TRBJ2-7; 7 bases map to TRBD2. Looked up from germline, CDR1 is MGHRA and CDR2 is YSYEKL. The CDR3 sequence is 18 residues long. Trimming cost V 0 bases and J 2 bases; bases outside gene matches: 13. The CDR3 DNA reads TGCGCCAGCAGCCAAGATCGGGGAGAGCGGGAAACCCCCTACGAGCAGTACTTC. This gives the protein CASSQDRGERETPYEQYF.